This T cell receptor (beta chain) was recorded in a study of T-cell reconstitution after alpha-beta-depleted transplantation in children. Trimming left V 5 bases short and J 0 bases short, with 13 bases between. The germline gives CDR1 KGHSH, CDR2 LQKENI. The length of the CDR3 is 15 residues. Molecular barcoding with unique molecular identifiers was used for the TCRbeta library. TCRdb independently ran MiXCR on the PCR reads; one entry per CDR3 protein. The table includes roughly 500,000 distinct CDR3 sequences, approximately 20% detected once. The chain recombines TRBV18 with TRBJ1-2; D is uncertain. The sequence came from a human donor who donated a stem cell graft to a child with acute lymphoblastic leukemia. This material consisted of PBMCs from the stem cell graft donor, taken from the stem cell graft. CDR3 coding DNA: TGTGCCAGCTCATCCAAGGACTATTCTAACTATGGCTACACCTTC. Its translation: CASSSKDYSNYGYTF.